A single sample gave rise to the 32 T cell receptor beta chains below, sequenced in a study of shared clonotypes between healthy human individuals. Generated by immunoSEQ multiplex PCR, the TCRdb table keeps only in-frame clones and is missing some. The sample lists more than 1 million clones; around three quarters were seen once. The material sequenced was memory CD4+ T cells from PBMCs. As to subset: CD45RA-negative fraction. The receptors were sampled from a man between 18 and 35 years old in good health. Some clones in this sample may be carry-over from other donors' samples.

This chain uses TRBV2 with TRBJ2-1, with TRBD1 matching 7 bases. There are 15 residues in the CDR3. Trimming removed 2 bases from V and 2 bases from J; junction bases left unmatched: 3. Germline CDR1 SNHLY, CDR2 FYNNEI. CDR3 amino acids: CASSERGPTYNEQFF. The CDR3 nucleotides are TGTGCCAGCAGTGAAAGGGGGCCTACCTACAATGAGCAGTTCTTC.

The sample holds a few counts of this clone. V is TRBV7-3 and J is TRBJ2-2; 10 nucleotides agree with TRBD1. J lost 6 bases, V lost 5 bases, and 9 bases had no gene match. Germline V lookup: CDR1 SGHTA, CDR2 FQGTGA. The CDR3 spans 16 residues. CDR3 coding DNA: TGTGCCAGCAGCCTCCGGATTGGGACAGGGGCCGGGGAGCTGTTTTTT. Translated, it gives CASSLRIGTGAGELFF.

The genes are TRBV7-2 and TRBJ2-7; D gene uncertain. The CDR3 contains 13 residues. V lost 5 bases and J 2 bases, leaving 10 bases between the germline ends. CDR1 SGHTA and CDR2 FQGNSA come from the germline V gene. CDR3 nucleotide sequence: TGTGCCAGCAGCACAGACCCTGCCTACGAGCAGTACTTC. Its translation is CASSTDPAYEQYF. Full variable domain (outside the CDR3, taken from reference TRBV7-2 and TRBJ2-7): GAGVSQSPSNKVTEKGKDVELRCDPISGHTALYWYRQSLGQGLEFLIYFQGNSAPDKSGLPSDRFSAERTGGSVSTLTIQRTQQEDSAVYLCASSTDPAYEQYFGPGTRLTVT.

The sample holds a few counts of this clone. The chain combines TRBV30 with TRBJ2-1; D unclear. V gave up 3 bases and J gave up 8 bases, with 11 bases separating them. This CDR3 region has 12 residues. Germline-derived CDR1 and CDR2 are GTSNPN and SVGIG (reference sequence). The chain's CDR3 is CAWSPTTYEQFF. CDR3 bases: TGTGCCTGGAGCCCGACCACCTATGAGCAGTTCTTC.

The CDR3 nucleotides read TGTGCCAGCAGCTCGGACAGGGGGCGGGAGACCCAGTACTTC. This gives the protein CASSSDRGRETQYF. The chain has TRBV5-6 and TRBJ2-5; 11 bases are shared with TRBD1. CDR1 SGHDT and CDR2 YYEEEE come from the germline V gene. V lost 3 bases, J lost 5 bases, and 3 bases stayed unmatched. The CDR3 runs 14 residues. Using reference TRBV5-6 and TRBJ2-5 for the parts outside the CDR3, the full variable domain is DAGVTQSPTHLIKTRGQQVTLRCSPKSGHDTVSWYQQALGQGPQFIFQYYEEEERQRGNFPDRFSGHQFPNYSSELNVNALLLGDSALYLCASSSDRGRETQYFGPGTRLLVL.

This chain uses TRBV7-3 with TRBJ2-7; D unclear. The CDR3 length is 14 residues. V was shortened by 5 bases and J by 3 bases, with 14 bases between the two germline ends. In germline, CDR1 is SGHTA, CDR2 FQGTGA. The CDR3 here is CASSLGAPNYEQYF. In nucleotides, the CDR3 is TGTGCCAGCAGCCTCGGAGCACCAAACTACGAGCAGTACTTC.

The CDR3 nucleotides are TGTGCCAGCAGCCAAGTTATTTCAGGAGACTTGAACACTGAAGCTTTCTTT. This sequence encodes CASSQVISGDLNTEAFF. The chain has TRBV4-2 and TRBJ1-1; D ambiguous. Germline V gene sequence: CDR1 LGHNA, CDR2 YNFKEQ. V lost 1 base, J lost 0 bases, and 15 bases lay in between. The CDR3 has 17 amino acids.

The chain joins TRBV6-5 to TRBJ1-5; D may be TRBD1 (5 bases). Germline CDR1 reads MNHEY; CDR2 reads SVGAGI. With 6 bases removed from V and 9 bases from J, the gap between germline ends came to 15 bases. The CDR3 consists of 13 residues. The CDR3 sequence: CASSEKGLRPQHF. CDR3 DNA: TGTGCCAGCAGCGAAAAGGGGCTCCGGCCCCAGCATTTT.

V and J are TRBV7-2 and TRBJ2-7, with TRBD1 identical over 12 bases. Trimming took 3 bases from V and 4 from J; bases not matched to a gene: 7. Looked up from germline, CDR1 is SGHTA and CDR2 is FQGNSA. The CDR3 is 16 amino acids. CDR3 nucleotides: TGTGCCAGCAGCTTTACTCCGGGACAGGGGGCGTACGAGCAGTACTTC. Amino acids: CASSFTPGQGAYEQYF.

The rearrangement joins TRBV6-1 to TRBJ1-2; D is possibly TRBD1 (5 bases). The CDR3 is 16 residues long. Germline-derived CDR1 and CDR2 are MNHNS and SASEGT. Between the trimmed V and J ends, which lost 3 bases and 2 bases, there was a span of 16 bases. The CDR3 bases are TGTGCCAGCAGTGACTGGACCGGGACTGCAAACTATGGCTACACCTTC. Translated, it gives CASSDWTGTANYGYTF.

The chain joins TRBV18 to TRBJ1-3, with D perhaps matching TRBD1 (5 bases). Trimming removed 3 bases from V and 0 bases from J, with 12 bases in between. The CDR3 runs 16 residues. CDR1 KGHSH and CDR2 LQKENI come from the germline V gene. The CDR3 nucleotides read TGTGCCAGCTCACCCTCGGGGCCCAACTCTGGAAACACCATATATTTT. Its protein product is CASSPSGPNSGNTIYF.

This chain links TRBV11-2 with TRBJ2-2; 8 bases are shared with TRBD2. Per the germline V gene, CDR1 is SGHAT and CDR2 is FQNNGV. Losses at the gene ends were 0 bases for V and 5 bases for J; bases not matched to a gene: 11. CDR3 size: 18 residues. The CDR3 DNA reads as TGTGCCAGCAGCTTAGAATCCTTTTCTAGCGGGTTTACCGGGGAGCTGTTTTTT. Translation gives CASSLESFSSGFTGELFF. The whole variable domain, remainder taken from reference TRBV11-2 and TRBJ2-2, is EAGVAQSPRYKIIEKRQSVAFWCNPISGHATLYWYQQILGQGPKLLIQFQNNGVVDDSQLPKDRFSAERLKGVDSTLKIQPAKLEDSAVYLCASSLESFSSGFTGELFFGEGSRLTVL.

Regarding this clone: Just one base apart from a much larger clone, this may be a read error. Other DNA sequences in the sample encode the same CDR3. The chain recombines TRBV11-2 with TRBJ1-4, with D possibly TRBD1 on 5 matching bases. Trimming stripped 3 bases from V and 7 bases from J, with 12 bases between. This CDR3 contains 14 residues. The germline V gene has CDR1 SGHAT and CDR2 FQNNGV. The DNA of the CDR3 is TGTGCCAGCAGCTTGGGGCAGGGTAGTGAAAAACTGTTTTTT. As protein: CASSLGQGSEKLFF.

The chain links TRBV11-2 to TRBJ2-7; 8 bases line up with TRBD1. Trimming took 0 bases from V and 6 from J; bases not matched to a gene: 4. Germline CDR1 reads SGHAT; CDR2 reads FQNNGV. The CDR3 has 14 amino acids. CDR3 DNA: TGTGCCAGCAGCTTAGATGCAGGGGGCCGCGAGCAGTACTTC. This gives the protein CASSLDAGGREQYF.

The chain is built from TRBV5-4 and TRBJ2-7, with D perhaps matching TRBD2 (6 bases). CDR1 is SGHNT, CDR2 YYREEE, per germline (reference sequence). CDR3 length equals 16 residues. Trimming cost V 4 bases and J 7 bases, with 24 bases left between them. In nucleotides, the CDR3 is TGTGCCAGCAGCCCCAGAGGCGGGACCGACACTTCTGAGCAGTACTTC. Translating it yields CASSPRGGTDTSEQYF. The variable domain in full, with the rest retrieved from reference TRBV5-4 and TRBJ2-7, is ETGVTQSPTHLIKTRGQQVTLRCSSQSGHNTVSWYQQALGQGPQFIFQYYREEENGRGNFPPRFSGLQFPNYSSELNVNALELDDSALYLCASSPRGGTDTSEQYFGPGTRLTVT.

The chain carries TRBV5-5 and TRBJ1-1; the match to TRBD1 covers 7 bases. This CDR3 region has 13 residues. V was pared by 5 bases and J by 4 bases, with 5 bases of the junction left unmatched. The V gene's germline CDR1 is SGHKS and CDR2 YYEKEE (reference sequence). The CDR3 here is CASRTGWFTEAFF. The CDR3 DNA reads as TGTGCCAGCAGGACAGGGTGGTTCACTGAAGCTTTCTTT.

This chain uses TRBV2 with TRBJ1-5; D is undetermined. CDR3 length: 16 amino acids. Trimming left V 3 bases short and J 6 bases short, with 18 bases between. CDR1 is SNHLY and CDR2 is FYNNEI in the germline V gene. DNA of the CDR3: TGTGCCAGCAGTGATGAGAGAGGAGGAAGTGGTCAGCCCCAGCATTTT. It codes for CASSDERGGSGQPQHF.

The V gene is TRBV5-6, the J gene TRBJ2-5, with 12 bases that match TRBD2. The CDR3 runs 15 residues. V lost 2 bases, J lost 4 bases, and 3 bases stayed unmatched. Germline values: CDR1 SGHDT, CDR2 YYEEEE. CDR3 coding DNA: TGTGCCAGCAGCTTACTAGCGGGAGGTCTAGAGACCCAGTACTTC. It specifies CASSLLAGGLETQYF.

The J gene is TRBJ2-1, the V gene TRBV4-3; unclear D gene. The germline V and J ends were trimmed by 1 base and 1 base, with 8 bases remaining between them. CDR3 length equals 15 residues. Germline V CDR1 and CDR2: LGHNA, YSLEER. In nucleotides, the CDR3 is TGCGCCAGCAGCCAAGCGGCTGGATCCTACAATGAGCAGTTCTTC. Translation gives CASSQAAGSYNEQFF.

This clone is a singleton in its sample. The CDR3 nucleotides read TGTGCCAGCAGCCAAGGGCGGTCTTCCTCTGGAAACACCATATATTTT. Protein sequence: CASSQGRSSSGNTIYF. The chain carries TRBV11-3 and TRBJ1-3; D is unclear. This CDR3 is 16 amino acids long. CDR1 SGHNT and CDR2 YENEEA come from the germline V gene. The V gene lost 5 bases and the J gene lost 0 bases, with 14 bases spanning the gap.

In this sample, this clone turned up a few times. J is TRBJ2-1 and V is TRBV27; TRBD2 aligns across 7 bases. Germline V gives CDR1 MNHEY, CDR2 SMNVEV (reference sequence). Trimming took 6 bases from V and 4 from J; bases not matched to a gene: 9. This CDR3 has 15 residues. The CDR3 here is CASRGRASGYNEQFF. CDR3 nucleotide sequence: TGTGCCAGCAGGGGGCGGGCTAGCGGATACAATGAGCAGTTCTTC.

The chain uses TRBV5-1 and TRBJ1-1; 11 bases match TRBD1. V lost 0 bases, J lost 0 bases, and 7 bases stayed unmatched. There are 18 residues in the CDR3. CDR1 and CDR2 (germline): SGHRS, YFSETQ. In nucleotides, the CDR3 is TGCGCCAGCAGCTTGGGGACAGGGGGCCTCCTGTTGAACACTGAAGCTTTCTTT. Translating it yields CASSLGTGGLLLNTEAFF. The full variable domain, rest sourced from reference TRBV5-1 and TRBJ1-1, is KAGVTQTPRYLIKTRGQQVTLSCSPISGHRSVSWYQQTPGQGLQFLFEYFSETQRNKGNFPGRFSGRQFSNSRSEMNVSTLELGDSALYLCASSLGTGGLLLNTEAFFGQGTRLTVV.

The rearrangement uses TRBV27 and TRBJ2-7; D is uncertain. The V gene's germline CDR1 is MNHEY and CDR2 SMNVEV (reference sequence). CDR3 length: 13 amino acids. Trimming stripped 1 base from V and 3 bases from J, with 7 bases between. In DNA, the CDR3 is TGTGCCAGCAGTTTATTTGGAGACTACGAGCAGTACTTC. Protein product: CASSLFGDYEQYF.

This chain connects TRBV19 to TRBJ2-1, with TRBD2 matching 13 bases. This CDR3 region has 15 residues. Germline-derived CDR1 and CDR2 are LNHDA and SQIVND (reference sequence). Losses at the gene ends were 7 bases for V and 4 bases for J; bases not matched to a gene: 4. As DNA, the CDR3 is TGTGCCAGTACCTGGACTAGCGGGGGTTACAATGAGCAGTTCTTC. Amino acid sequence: CASTWTSGGYNEQFF.

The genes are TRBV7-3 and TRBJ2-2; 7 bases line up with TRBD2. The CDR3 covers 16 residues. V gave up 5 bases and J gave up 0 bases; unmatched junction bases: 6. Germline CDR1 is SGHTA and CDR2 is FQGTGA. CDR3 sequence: CASSPLGGSNTGELFF. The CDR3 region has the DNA TGTGCCAGCAGCCCTCTGGGGGGGTCGAACACCGGGGAGCTGTTTTTT.

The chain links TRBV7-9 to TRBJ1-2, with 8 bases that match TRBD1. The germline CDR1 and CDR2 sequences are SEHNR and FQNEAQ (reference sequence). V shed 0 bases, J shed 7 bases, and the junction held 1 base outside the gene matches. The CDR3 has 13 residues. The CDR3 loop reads CASSLARGLGYTF. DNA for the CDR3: TGTGCCAGCAGCTTAGCCAGGGGGCTTGGCTACACCTTC.

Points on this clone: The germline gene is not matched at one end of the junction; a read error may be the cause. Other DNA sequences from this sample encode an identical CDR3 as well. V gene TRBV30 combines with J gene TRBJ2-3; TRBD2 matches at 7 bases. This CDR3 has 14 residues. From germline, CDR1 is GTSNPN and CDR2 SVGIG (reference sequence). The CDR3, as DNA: TGCGCCTGGAGTCCGGGAGGAGGTACAGATACGCAGTATTTT. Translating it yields CAWSPGGGTDTQYF.

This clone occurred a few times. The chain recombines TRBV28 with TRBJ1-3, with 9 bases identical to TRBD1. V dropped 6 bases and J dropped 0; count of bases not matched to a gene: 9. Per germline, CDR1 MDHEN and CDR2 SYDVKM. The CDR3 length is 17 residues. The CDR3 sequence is CASRSPGQGLSGNTIYF. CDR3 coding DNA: TGTGCCAGCAGGAGTCCGGGACAGGGCCTCTCTGGAAACACCATATATTTT. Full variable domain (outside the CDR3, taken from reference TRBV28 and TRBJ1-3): DVKVTQSSRYLVKRTGEKVFLECVQDMDHENMFWYRQDPGLGLRLIYFSYDVKMKEKGDIPEGYSVSREKKERFSLILESASTNQTSMYLCASRSPGQGLSGNTIYFGEGSWLTVV.

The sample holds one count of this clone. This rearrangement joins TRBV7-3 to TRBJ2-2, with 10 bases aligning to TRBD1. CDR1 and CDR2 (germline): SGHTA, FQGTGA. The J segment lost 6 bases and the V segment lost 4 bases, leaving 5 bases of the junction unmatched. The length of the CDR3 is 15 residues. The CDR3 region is CASSSTGGLAGELFF. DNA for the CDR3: TGTGCCAGCAGCTCGACAGGGGGCTTGGCCGGGGAGCTGTTTTTT. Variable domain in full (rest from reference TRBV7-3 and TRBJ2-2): GAGVSQTPSNKVTEKGKYVELRCDPISGHTALYWYRQSLGQGPEFLIYFQGTGAADDSGLPNDRFFAVRPEGSVSTLKIQRTERGDSAVYLCASSSTGGLAGELFFGEGSRLTVL.

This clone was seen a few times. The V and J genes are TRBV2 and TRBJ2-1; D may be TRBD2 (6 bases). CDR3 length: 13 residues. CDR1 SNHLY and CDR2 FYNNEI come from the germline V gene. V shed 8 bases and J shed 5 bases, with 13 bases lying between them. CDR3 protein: CASDGGNDNEQFF. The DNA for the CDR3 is TGTGCCAGCGATGGCGGGAATGACAATGAGCAGTTCTTC.

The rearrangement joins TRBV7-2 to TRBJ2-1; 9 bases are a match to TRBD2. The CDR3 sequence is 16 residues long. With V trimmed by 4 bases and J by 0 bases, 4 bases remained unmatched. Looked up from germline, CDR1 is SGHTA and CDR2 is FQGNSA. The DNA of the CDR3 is TGTGCCAGCAGCTCTAGCGGGACCAGCTCCTACAATGAGCAGTTCTTC. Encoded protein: CASSSSGTSSYNEQFF.

The CDR3 DNA sequence: TGTGCCAGCAGCTTAGGAGGGGACCAAGAGACCCAGTACTTC. Its translation is CASSLGGDQETQYF. The rearrangement joins TRBV11-1 to TRBJ2-5; D might be TRBD1 or TRBD2, each matching 5 bases. In germline, CDR1 is SGHAT, CDR2 FQDESV (reference sequence). This CDR3 is built from 14 residues. Deletions cut 1 base from V and 0 bases from J, with 6 bases between.